The rows below give T cell receptor beta chains drawn from one sample of a study of shared clonotypes between healthy human individuals. Profiled with immunoSEQ multiplex PCR; TCRdb holds only in-frame clones, not every one. Altogether about 2,200,000 clones are present, about 92% being singletons, with the ten largest covering under 2%. The sample taken for sequencing was naive CD8+ T cells from PBMCs. Receptor source: a man aged 18-30 years in good health. Some clones in this sample may be carry-over from other donors' samples. CDR3s include the opening cysteine and the closing phenylalanine or tryptophan. The D gene is left open where the match is weak. Not every row has a clone size; where given, it reads once, few, many or a size class.

clone_size j_call v_call d_call cdr3_aa cdr3_nt
NA TRBJ2-1 TRBV4-2 TRBD2 CASSPSLWSGNNNEQFF TGTGCCAGCAGCCCGTCGCTTTGGAGCGGGAATAACAATGAGCAGTTCTTC
NA TRBJ2-7 TRBV9 TRBD2 CASSPGTSGSREQYF TGTGCCAGCAGTCCTGGGACTAGCGGGAGCCGCGAGCAGTACTTC
NA TRBJ2-1 TRBV10-1 TRBD2 CASSESRTSGEQFF TGCGCCAGCAGTGAGTCGCGGACTAGCGGAGAGCAGTTCTTC
NA TRBJ2-2 TRBV4-1 NA CASSQDRGGKTGELFF TGCGCCAGCAGCCAAGATCGTGGCGGAAAGACCGGGGAGCTGTTTTTT
NA TRBJ1-1 TRBV27 NA CASSPGGLNSEAFF TGTGCCAGCAGTCCCGGCGGACTGAACAGTGAAGCTTTCTTT
NA TRBJ1-2 TRBV27 TRBD1 CASSSPREGALNYGYTF TGTGCCAGCAGCTCACCAAGGGAGGGGGCATTAAACTATGGCTACACCTTC
once TRBJ2-3 TRBV7-9 NA CASWAGAYTDTQYF TGTGCCAGCTGGGCCGGGGCTTACACAGATACGCAGTATTTT
NA TRBJ2-7 TRBV15 NA CATGQTHYEQYF TGTGCCACGGGGCAGACCCACTACGAGCAGTACTTC
NA TRBJ1-3 TRBV4-1 NA CASSQVRGSGNTIYF TGCGCCAGCAGCCAAGTCAGAGGATCTGGAAACACCATATATTTT
NA TRBJ2-3 TRBV9 NA CASSVGGDTDTQYF TGTGCCAGCAGCGTCGGCGGTGACACAGATACGCAGTATTTT
once TRBJ1-4 TRBV11-2 NA CASSWDWIEGEKLFF TGTGCCAGCAGCTGGGACTGGATTGAGGGTGAAAAACTGTTTTTT
once TRBJ2-1 TRBV27 TRBD2 CASRGGVAGYNEQFF TGTGCCAGCAGAGGGGGGGTAGCGGGATACAATGAGCAGTTCTTC
NA TRBJ2-7 TRBV7-9 TRBD1 CASSPRQGDYEQYF TGTGCCAGCAGCCCGAGACAGGGAGACTACGAGCAGTACTTC
NA TRBJ1-1 TRBV7-9 NA CASSFGNTEAFF TGTGCCAGCAGCTTCGGCAACACTGAAGCTTTCTTT
NA TRBJ2-7 TRBV27 NA CASSLSRGAGYEQYF TGTGCCAGCAGTTTATCTCGGGGAGCAGGCTACGAGCAGTACTTC
NA TRBJ2-7 TRBV27 NA CASSWSSSYEQYF TGTGCCAGCAGTTGGTCAAGCTCCTACGAGCAGTACTTC
NA TRBJ2-1 TRBV15 TRBD2 CATSRDLSGSSYNEQFF TGTGCCACCAGCAGAGATTTAAGCGGGAGCTCCTACAATGAGCAGTTCTTC
NA TRBJ1-1 TRBV27 NA CASSWREQVVLRGTEAFF TGTGCCAGCAGTTGGAGGGAACAGGTGGTTTTAAGGGGCACTGAAGCTTTCTTT
NA TRBJ1-1 TRBV7-8 NA CASSQAITGNTEAFF TGTGCCAGCAGCCAAGCCATAACAGGGAACACTGAAGCTTTCTTT
NA TRBJ1-3 TRBV7-9 NA CASSLAEYSGNTIYF TGTGCCAGCAGCTTAGCGGAGTATTCTGGAAACACCATATATTTT
once TRBJ1-5 TRBV9 TRBD1 CASSPGTGGQPQHF TGTGCCAGCAGCCCCGGGACAGGGGGACAGCCCCAGCATTTT
NA TRBJ2-2 TRBV11-3 TRBD1 CASSSRQGHGELFF TGTGCCAGCAGCTCGAGACAGGGGCACGGGGAGCTGTTTTTT
NA TRBJ1-1 TRBV5-6 NA CASSWQTVNTEAFF TGTGCCAGCAGCTGGCAGACAGTGAACACTGAGGCTTTCTTT
once TRBJ2-1 TRBV4-1 TRBD2 CASSQGVGTSVYNEQFF TGCGCCAGCAGCCAAGGGGTCGGGACTAGCGTCTACAATGAGCAGTTCTTC
few TRBJ1-1 TRBV2 NA CASSVTGMNTEAFF TGTGCCAGCAGTGTCACCGGCATGAACACTGAAGCTTTCTTT
NA TRBJ2-1 TRBV30 NA CAWTWGVNSYNEQFF TGTGCCTGGACTTGGGGGGTGAATTCCTACAATGAGCAGTTCTTC
NA TRBJ1-1 TRBV5-1 TRBD1 CASSLKVGDRGSNTEAFF TGCGCCAGCAGCTTGAAAGTAGGGGACAGGGGGTCCAACACTGAAGCTTTCTTT
once TRBJ1-4 TRBV28 NA CASSLFSQREKLFF TGTGCCAGCAGTTTATTCTCCCAAAGAGAAAAACTGTTTTTT
NA TRBJ2-3 TRBV30 TRBD1 CAWSQGQGPITDTQYF TGTGCCTGGTCACAAGGACAGGGACCGATCACAGATACGCAGTATTTT
NA TRBJ1-2 TRBV6-5 NA CASSMSAGVGYGYTF TGTGCCAGCAGCATGAGCGCAGGGGTGGGCTATGGCTACACCTTC
NA TRBJ2-3 TRBV19 NA CASSVPGASDTQYF TGTGCCAGTAGTGTCCCAGGGGCGTCAGATACGCAGTATTTT
few TRBJ2-2 TRBV5-6 NA CASSLGAGELFF TGTGCCAGCAGCTTGGGGGCCGGGGAGCTGTTTTTT
NA TRBJ2-5 TRBV9 NA CASSTRTDQETQYF TGTGCCAGCAGCACCCGGACGGACCAAGAGACCCAGTACTTC
NA TRBJ2-2 TRBV19 TRBD2 CASSTWTSGRSGELFF TGTGCCAGTAGTACCTGGACTAGCGGGAGGTCCGGGGAGCTGTTTTTT
NA TRBJ2-7 TRBV4-1 NA CASSEGRSLEQYF TGCGCCAGCAGCGAGGGAAGGTCCCTCGAGCAGTACTTC
NA TRBJ1-3 TRBV13 NA CASSLGGSSSGNTIYF TGTGCCAGCAGCTTGGGAGGGTCTAGCTCTGGAAACACCATATATTTT
once TRBJ1-5 TRBV15 NA CATSGGTGPAQPQHF TGTGCCACCAGCGGAGGTACAGGGCCAGCTCAGCCCCAGCATTTT
NA TRBJ2-7 TRBV27 TRBD2 CASRLAGAYEQYF TGTGCCAGCAGATTAGCGGGAGCCTACGAGCAGTACTTC
NA TRBJ1-4 TRBV21-1 NA CASSKVGTSATNEKLFF TGTGCCAGCAGCAAAGTAGGGACATCAGCAACTAATGAAAAACTGTTTTTT
NA TRBJ1-2 TRBV27 TRBD1 CASSISGTGLSRYGYTF TGTGCCAGCAGTATATCCGGGACAGGACTTTCCCGCTATGGCTACACCTTC
NA TRBJ2-7 TRBV7-9 TRBD1 CASSLPGTGTYEQYF TGTGCCAGCAGCTTACCGGGGACAGGTACCTACGAGCAGTACTTC
NA TRBJ2-7 TRBV11-2 NA CASSSGSRKRGEQYF TGTGCCAGCAGCTCAGGCTCGAGGAAGAGGGGCGAGCAGTACTTC
NA TRBJ2-1 TRBV7-6 NA CASIPRGSPFNEQFF TGTGCCAGCATACCCCGGGGGAGCCCCTTCAATGAGCAGTTCTTC
NA TRBJ2-7 TRBV5-4 NA CASSLAVGVVYEQYF TGTGCCAGCAGCTTGGCCGTCGGGGTTGTCTACGAGCAGTACTTC
NA TRBJ2-7 TRBV9 TRBD1 CASSGRQGPYEQYF TGTGCCAGCAGCGGACGACAGGGGCCCTACGAGCAGTACTTC
NA TRBJ2-7 TRBV4-1 TRBD2 CASSSSGNRYEQYF TGCGCCAGCAGCTCTAGCGGGAACCGCTACGAGCAGTACTTC
NA TRBJ1-2 TRBV28 TRBD1 CASSLGTGRGYTF TGTGCCAGCAGTTTAGGGACAGGCCGGGGCTACACCTTC
NA TRBJ2-1 TRBV28 NA CASSFRGDEQFF TGTGCCAGCAGTTTCCGTGGGGATGAGCAGTTCTTC
NA TRBJ2-7 TRBV7-2 NA CASSLALGGTYEQYF TGTGCCAGCAGCTTAGCGTTAGGGGGAACCTACGAGCAGTACTTC
once TRBJ2-3 TRBV5-1 NA CASSSAAGDNSLVGTDTQYF TGCGCCAGCAGCTCGGCCGCAGGGGACAACTCTCTAGTTGGCACAGATACGCAGTATTTT
NA TRBJ2-7 TRBV27 TRBD2 CASRLAGGYEQYF TGTGCCAGCAGACTAGCGGGAGGTTACGAGCAGTACTTC
NA TRBJ1-1 TRBV5-1 TRBD1 CASSRSGQENTEAFF TGCGCCAGCAGCCGATCGGGACAGGAGAACACTGAAGCTTTCTTT
NA TRBJ2-3 TRBV5-1 NA CASSLISGGLDTQYF TGCGCCAGCAGCTTGATTTCCGGCGGTCTAGATACGCAGTATTTT
NA TRBJ2-1 TRBV6-5 TRBD1 CASSYSTGVGYNEQFF TGTGCCAGCAGTTACTCGACAGGGGTCGGCTACAATGAGCAGTTCTTC
NA TRBJ2-7 TRBV15 NA CATSRGYEESSSYEQYF TGTGCCACCAGCAGAGGGTACGAGGAGTCGAGCTCCTACGAGCAGTACTTC
NA TRBJ2-7 TRBV7-9 NA CASSSPDGTYEQYF TGTGCCAGCAGCTCTCCGGACGGAACCTACGAGCAGTACTTC
NA TRBJ2-5 TRBV7-9 NA CASSFPPSPGDPQETQYF TGTGCCAGCAGCTTCCCTCCATCCCCTGGGGATCCCCAAGAGACCCAGTACTTC
NA TRBJ2-7 TRBV30 TRBD1 CAWSEQGWVREQYF TGTGCCTGGAGCGAACAGGGGTGGGTTCGCGAGCAGTACTTC
NA TRBJ2-1 TRBV5-1 TRBD1 CASFTGAPNEQFF TGCGCCAGCTTTACAGGGGCCCCCAATGAGCAGTTCTTC
NA TRBJ2-5 TRBV7-8 NA CASSFQQGQETQYF TGTGCCAGCAGCTTCCAACAGGGTCAAGAGACCCAGTACTTC